These 13 T cell receptor beta chains were sequenced from one sample in a study of blood T cell repertoires in COVID-19. Using immunoSEQ multiplex PCR, the repertoire was profiled, and TCRdb retains in-frame clones only, with some absent. The table lists fewer than 250,000 clones, about four fifths of them singletons. Sequencing used peripheral blood. The receptors were sampled from a man aged 45 to 65 with active or convalescent COVID-19.

This clone was recorded a few times. The CDR3 DNA sequence: TGTGCCAGCAGTGAGGGCAGGGAAGTCTATGGCTACACCTTC. Residues: CASSEGREVYGYTF. The V call is TRBV2, the J call TRBJ1-2; maybe TRBD1 (5 bases). CDR3 size: 14 residues. The V and J ends lost 3 bases and 4 bases respectively, with 12 bases between them. Germline V gene lookup returns CDR1 SNHLY and CDR2 FYNNEI.

This clone was detected only once. V is TRBV30 and J is TRBJ1-4, with D unclear. This CDR3 spans 12 amino acids. V was shortened by 5 bases and J by 0 bases, with 4 bases between the two germline ends. Germline values: CDR1 GTSNPN, CDR2 SVGIG (reference sequence). The CDR3 bases are TGTGCCTGGGCCGCAACTAATGAAAAACTGTTTTTT. Protein product: CAWAATNEKLFF.

The CDR3 loop is CASSLRSSSLSVTDTQYF. The CDR3 coding sequence is TGTGCCAGCAGCTTGCGGTCTAGCTCCCTGAGTGTAACAGATACGCAGTATTTT. The chain joins TRBV5-4 to TRBJ2-3; D might be TRBD2 (5 bases). The CDR3 consists of 18 residues. V shed 1 base and J shed 3 bases, with 21 bases lying between them. Germline CDR1 SGHNT, CDR2 YYREEE (reference sequence).

The chain carries TRBV6-6 and TRBJ1-2; D is uncertain. The CDR3 length is 12 residues. Germline V lookup: CDR1 MNHNY, CDR2 SVGAGI (reference sequence). The V end lost 6 bases, the J end lost 0 bases, and 5 bases lay between the germline ends. CDR3 sequence (DNA): TGTGCCAGCAGCCCTCCTAACTATGGCTACACCTTC. Translation gives CASSPPNYGYTF.

The chain has TRBV9 and TRBJ1-2; no reliable D call. V lost 0 bases to trimming and J lost 3 bases, with 12 bases between them. CDR1 is SGDLS, CDR2 YYNGEE, per germline. The length of the CDR3 is 15 residues. The CDR3 sequence: CASSVDGGGDYGYTF. Here the CDR3 DNA reads TGTGCCAGCAGCGTAGACGGAGGAGGCGACTATGGCTACACCTTC.

The chain is built from TRBV19 and TRBJ1-5, with D unclear. Deletions cut 10 bases from V and 4 bases from J, with 14 bases between. CDR1 is LNHDA, CDR2 SQIVND, per germline (reference sequence). The CDR3 sequence is 13 residues long. The CDR3: CATERGRNQPQHF. CDR3 in DNA: TGTGCCACCGAACGGGGTAGGAATCAGCCCCAGCATTTT. The full variable domain, its missing parts supplied by reference TRBV19 and TRBJ1-5, is DGGITQSPKYLFRKEGQNVTLSCEQNLNHDAMYWYRQDPGQGLRLIYYSQIVNDFQKGDIAEGYSVSREKKESFPLTVTSAQKNPTAFYLCATERGRNQPQHFGDGTRLSIL.

J is TRBJ1-2 and V is TRBV7-8; 8 bases are a match to TRBD1. CDR3 length equals 15 residues. Unmatched junction bases numbered 11, after V lost 4 bases and J lost 7 bases. Germline V gene sequence: CDR1 SGHVS, CDR2 FQNEAQ. CDR3 residues: CASSSSTGGVGGYTF. CDR3 sequence (DNA): TGTGCCAGCAGCTCCTCAACAGGGGGAGTCGGTGGCTACACCTTC.

As concerns this clone: The same CDR3 also results from other DNA sequences found in this sample. This chain's CDR3 is CASSLSGSQETQYF. The CDR3 DNA reads as TGTGCCAGCAGTCTCAGCGGCAGCCAAGAGACCCAGTACTTC. The gene calls are TRBV28 and TRBJ2-5; a weak D match, TRBD2 (5 bases). This CDR3 is 14 amino acids long. CDR1 is MDHEN, CDR2 SYDVKM, per germline. V was trimmed by 5 bases and J by 1 base, leaving 11 bases between them.

This clone is a singleton in its sample. The chain carries TRBV18 and TRBJ2-3; D may be TRBD2 (5 bases). This CDR3 comprises 14 residues. V lost 1 base, J lost 3 bases, and 8 bases lay in between. Germline CDR1 KGHSH, CDR2 LQKENI. CDR3 nucleotide sequence: TGTGCCAGCTCACCACTAGCGCAGACAGATACGCAGTATTTT. Encoded protein: CASSPLAQTDTQYF.

The genes are TRBV18 and TRBJ2-1, with D perhaps TRBD1 (6 bases). V lost 5 bases, J lost 8 bases, and 16 bases lay in between. Germline-derived CDR1 and CDR2 are KGHSH and LQKENI. The CDR3 has 14 amino acids. CDR3 DNA sequence: TGTGCCAGCTCAAGGGACCTTGGGGGCGATGAGCAGTTCTTC. Encoded protein: CASSRDLGGDEQFF.

This clone was observed a handful of times. The J gene is TRBJ1-2, the V gene TRBV30; TRBD1 agrees at 8 bases. J lost 4 bases, V lost 3 bases, and 7 bases had no gene match. CDR1 is GTSNPN and CDR2 is SVGIG in the germline V gene (reference sequence). The CDR3 sequence is 14 residues long. CDR3 in amino acids: CAWSQGQGGYGYTF. The DNA of the CDR3 is TGTGCCTGGAGCCAAGGACAGGGCGGCTATGGCTACACCTTC.

The V gene is TRBV19, the J gene TRBJ2-7, with 13 bases lining up with TRBD2. The germline V gene has CDR1 LNHDA and CDR2 SQIVND (reference sequence). This CDR3 is 14 amino acids long. Losses at the gene ends were 10 bases for V and 6 bases for J; bases not matched to a gene: 9. The CDR3 spells CATRTSGRWGEQYF. The DNA of the CDR3 is TGTGCCACCAGGACTAGCGGGAGATGGGGCGAGCAGTACTTC. The full variable domain, its missing parts supplied by reference TRBV19 and TRBJ2-7, is DGGITQSPKYLFRKEGQNVTLSCEQNLNHDAMYWYRQDPGQGLRLIYYSQIVNDFQKGDIAEGYSVSREKKESFPLTVTSAQKNPTAFYLCATRTSGRWGEQYFGPGTRLTVT.

The genes are TRBV20-1 and TRBJ2-7; no firm D call. V was clipped by 3 bases and J by 3 bases, with 9 bases between them. The CDR3 is 12 residues long. Germline lookup yields CDR1 DFQATT and CDR2 SNEGSKA (reference sequence). CDR3 residues: CSASPRRYEQYF. CDR3 nucleotides: TGCAGTGCTAGTCCCAGGCGCTACGAGCAGTACTTC.